This paragraph reports one T cell receptor (beta chain). This clonotype appeared a few times. Which antigen it targets is not known. Base quality data are lacking; no much larger clone is found one base away. The library was produced with PCR. At the Johns Hopkins FTIC core, DNA from the cultured CD4+ T cells underwent TCR sequencing with the Oncomine TCR Beta short-read assay. The QIAamp micro DNA kit was used to extract genomic DNA from the cultured CD4+ T cells. Oncomine TCR Beta libraries made from cultured CD4+ T cells were pooled using unique dual indexes and sequenced on an Illumina iSeq 100. Per the source publication's procedure: Non-productive sequences were filtered out, and CDR3s that did not start with C, did not end with F or W, or were shorter than 7 amino acids were discarded. The MANAFEST web application identified antigen-specific clonotypes by comparing peptide-stimulated wells against reference wells and other culture wells. An FDR below 0.05, an odds ratio above 5, and a productive frequency above 0.1% in at least two of three replicate wells were required for clones to be considered positive. Clonotypes that were significantly expanded in both SARS-CoV-2 spike wells and at least one common cold coronavirus spike condition were defined as cross-reactive. Levenshtein distances (stringdist) and unrooted phylogenetic trees (ape) in R version 3.6.1 were used to assess CDR3 homology. Using fastp trimming at Q25 and MiXCR clonotype assembly, TCRdb reanalyzed the public sequencing data and kept in-frame beta chains. Every entry covers one CDR3 protein and lists the most common genes and DNA from its rows. TCRdb, not the original authors, processed these V and J calls. A total of fewer than 20,000 distinct CDR3 sequences appear in this sample, over 35% of them only once. Of the sample, 15% to 20% falls within the top ten clones.

Taken with the paper, the label for time point translates to: late sampling 161 to 241 days after vaccination in a few convalescent patients. The treatment or condition label, read with the paper, signifies: 10-day PBMC culture with coronavirus spike peptide pools or control peptides (ViraFEST assay). The study used the ViraFEST assay, which expanded antigen-specific T cells with peptide pools and then identified expanded clonotypes by TCR sequencing. The convalescent patients' positive SARS-CoV-2 PCR tests were from March to December 2020, which was before the Alpha, Beta and Delta variants emerged in the United States. Each well held 2.2 million or so PBMCs cultured in IMDM containing approximately 5% human AB serum and approximately 9.8 IU/ml IL-2, with roughly 10 ug/ml peptide pools added. Half of the culture medium was replaced with fresh IL-2-containing medium on days 3 and 7. CD4+ T cells were isolated after roughly 9 days of culture through negative selection using the EasySep CD4+ T cell isolation kit. Ficoll-Paque Plus gradient centrifugation was used to isolate PBMCs from whole blood, and the isolated PBMCs were then either used fresh or cryopreserved at -140C. Triplicate wells were generally used for each culture condition.

The data are from a study of vaccination and CD4 T cells after COVID-19 (dated by TCRdb to between 2021 and 2024). Regarding the study in general: SARS-CoV-2 positivity had been established in the convalescent patients by nasal swab PCR, and mild disease was recorded in eight to ten of these patients and severe disease in one. Six males and four females were included in the convalescent cohort, with two Hispanic individuals, seven Caucasians, two Asians and one multiracial person represented. Participants received two doses of either the Pfizer-BioNTech BNT162b2 vaccine (n=8) or the Moderna mRNA-1273 vaccine (n=2). Post-COVID blood samples were collected from convalescent patients a median of roughly 100 days after diagnosis, with a range of about 30 to 170 days. Post-vaccine blood samples were taken a median of about 77 days after the second vaccine dose, with a range of about 13 to 250 days. A few convalescent patients were sampled both early after vaccination (day 14) and late after vaccination (days 161 to 241). Overlapping spike peptide pools from SARS-CoV-2 and from the common cold coronaviruses HCoV-NL63, HCoV-OC43 and HCoV-229E were used as culture stimuli. Control cultures received a CEFX viral epitope pool as the positive control, an HIV-1 Nef peptide pool as the negative control, or no peptide. The spike-specific CD4+ TCR repertoire was compared before and after mRNA vaccination in over 9 COVID-19 convalescent patients and several infection-naive healthy vaccine recipients.

The germline V end is reduced by 2 bases and the J end by 4 bases; junction bases left unmatched: 4. Reading from cysteine to phenylalanine, the CDR3 counts 15 amino acids. The kept DNA is CDR3 alone, 45 bases in frame from the first base. CDR1 and CDR2 (MNHNS, SASEGT) derive from the germline V gene. Study-wide findings and limitations: Nearly all vaccine-specific clones in convalescent patients (304 of 307) were mono-reactive for SARS-CoV-2 spike rather than cross-reactive with common cold coronaviruses. Among the post-vaccine SARS-CoV-2-reactive clones in convalescent patients, a median approximately 86% showed up only after vaccination, which suggests vaccine-specific priming. An increase in the median number of SARS-CoV-2-reactive clonotypes from approximately 21 after infection to 38 after vaccination was observed, but the change was not found to be significant. Relatively few convalescent patients were included in the study, and early timepoints after natural infection were not analyzed.

The sample consisted of CD4+ T cells from blood, cultured in vitro, taken about 7 months after SARS-CoV-2 vaccination. This TCR derives from a human donor who had recovered from COVID-19. The chain joins TRBV6-1 to TRBJ1-5; 8 junctional bases match TRBD1. CDR3 protein: CASSEKGTGNQPQHF. In nucleotides, the sequence is TGTGCCAGCAGTGAAAAGGGGACAGGTAATCAGCCCCAGCATTTT.